This is a list of T cell receptor beta chains from one sample in a study of control samples from healthy donors and cancer patients. The method was immunoSEQ multiplex PCR; TCRdb's version includes in-frame clones alone and lacks a portion of them. The table includes 70,000 to 90,000 clones, 70% to 90% detected once. Material: PBMCs. These receptors originate from a woman aged 55-69 years with head and neck cancer. Each CDR3 is given with its conserved first and last residue. Fields, in order: D gene, J gene, V gene, clone size, CDR3 DNA, CDR3 protein. D genes are given only for firm matches. Clone size is not always given. Where it is, it says once, few, many or a class for expanded clones.

-,TRBJ2-7,TRBV6-5,-,TGTGCCAGCAGTCAAACGGACGGCTACGAGCAGTACTTC,CASSQTDGYEQYF
TRBD2,TRBJ2-5,TRBV24-1,-,TGTGCCACCAGCTCGGCTAGCGGGGGCCAAGAGACCCAGTACTTC,CATSSASGGQETQYF
TRBD2,TRBJ2-7,TRBV5-1,-,TGCGCCAGCAGTCGTCCGGGGGGAAACTACGAGCAGTACTTC,CASSRPGGNYEQYF
-,TRBJ2-3,TRBV5-1,-,TGCGCCAGCAGCCCGGAATTTCGGGCCACAGATACGCAGTATTTT,CASSPEFRATDTQYF
-,TRBJ2-7,TRBV7-8,-,TGTGCCAGCAGCTTAGCAGGGGTCCGCGAGCAGTACTTC,CASSLAGVREQYF
TRBD1,TRBJ2-3,TRBV19,-,TGTGCCAGTAGTATAGATCTGTCAGGGGGCGGCACAGATACGCAGTATTTT,CASSIDLSGGGTDTQYF
-,TRBJ1-3,TRBV19,-,TGTGCCAGTAGTATAGGTCCTGGAAACACCATATATTTT,CASSIGPGNTIYF
-,TRBJ1-5,TRBV30,-,TGTGCCTGGAGTGGGGTCCAACTCCGCCAGCCCCAGCATTTT,CAWSGVQLRQPQHF
TRBD2,TRBJ2-5,TRBV6-5,few,TGTGCCGCACTCCGGGAGGACCAAGAGACCCAGTACTTC,CAALREDQETQYF
-,TRBJ1-2,TRBV6-5,-,TGTGCCAGCAGCAAAGGACAAGCCTATGGCTACACCTTC,CASSKGQAYGYTF
TRBD2,TRBJ2-3,TRBV9,once,TGTGCCAGCAGCGTCGGAAGCGGGAGGTTCACAGATACGCAGTATTTT,CASSVGSGRFTDTQYF
-,TRBJ2-1,TRBV5-1,-,TGCGCCAGCAGCTTGACCGGATACAATGAGCAGTTCTTC,CASSLTGYNEQFF
TRBD1,TRBJ2-3,TRBV5-1,-,TGCGCCAGCAGCACCGGGACAGGGACTGAAGATACGCAGTATTTT,CASSTGTGTEDTQYF
TRBD2,TRBJ2-2,TRBV10-3,-,TGTGCCATCAGGGCCCCCAGCGCAGAACTAGCGGGAGGGCTGCGCACCGGGGAGCTGTTTTTT,CAIRAPSAELAGGLRTGELFF
TRBD2,TRBJ2-5,TRBV4-2,-,TGTGCCAGCAGCCAAGATGGGGCGGGAGGCACGGGGGAGACCCAGTACTTC,CASSQDGAGGTGETQYF
-,TRBJ1-5,TRBV28,-,TGTGCCAGCAGTTTGGAGGAAATGTACCAGCATTTT,CASSLEEMYQHF
-,TRBJ1-1,TRBV19,-,TGTGCCAGTACCGCGTCGGCGAACACTGAAGCTTTCTTT,CASTASANTEAFF
TRBD2,TRBJ2-1,TRBV11-1,-,TGTGCCAGCAGCTCCGGTTTTAGCGGGGGATACAATGAGCAGTTCTTC,CASSSGFSGGYNEQFF
TRBD2,TRBJ2-4,TRBV6-2/TRBV6-3,-,TGTGCCAGCAGTTACGCTAGCGGAAGAGCCAAAAACATTCAGTACTTC,CASSYASGRAKNIQYF
-,TRBJ2-2,TRBV5-1,-,TGCGCCAGCAAGATCCGTGGGGGCACCGGGGAGCTGTTTTTT,CASKIRGGTGELFF
-,TRBJ2-7,TRBV3-1/TRBV3-2,-,TGTGCCAGCGGGTCCCATAGGTCCTACGAGCAGTACTTC,CASGSHRSYEQYF
-,TRBJ1-4,TRBV2,-,TGTGCCAGCAGTGAAACGAGGTCTGGCGGTGAAAAACTGTTTTTT,CASSETRSGGEKLFF
-,TRBJ2-3,TRBV29-1,-,TGCAGCGTTGAGGGCGGGATTCGCACAGATACGCAGTATTTT,CSVEGGIRTDTQYF
-,TRBJ2-7,TRBV7-2,-,TGTGCCAGCAGCTTAGGAGGAGGACCCGAGCAGTACTTC,CASSLGGGPEQYF
TRBD1,TRBJ1-3,TRBV18,-,TGTGCCAGCTCACAGGGACAGGGAGACTCTGGAAACACCATATATTTT,CASSQGQGDSGNTIYF
-,TRBJ2-1,TRBV6-5,-,TGTGCCAGCAGTTACTCGACCGGGCCGAACAATGAGCAGTTCTTC,CASSYSTGPNNEQFF
-,TRBJ2-7,TRBV18,-,TGTGCCAGCTCACAAGGGACGGAGCCCTACGAGCAGTACTTC,CASSQGTEPYEQYF
-,TRBJ2-7,TRBV6-5,once,TGTGCCAGCAGTTATAGCGGATACTACGAGCAGTACTTC,CASSYSGYYEQYF
TRBD1,TRBJ2-1,TRBV15,-,TGTGCCACCAGCAGCTCCGCCGGGACAGCAATCTTTCAGTTCTTC,CATSSSAGTAIFQFF
-,TRBJ2-7,TRBV9,-,TGTGCCAGCACTGTCGGGTCCATAAAGCGGTCCCCCTACGAGCAGTACTTC,CASTVGSIKRSPYEQYF
-,TRBJ2-3,TRBV3-1/TRBV3-2,-,TGTGCCAGCAGCCCAAGCGGGAGCACAGATACGCAGTATTTT,CASSPSGSTDTQYF
-,TRBJ1-1,TRBV5-1,-,TGCGCCAGCAGCTTGGAGTCGGGGTTCACTGAAGCTTTCTTT,CASSLESGFTEAFF
-,TRBJ1-6,TRBV4-2,-,TGTGCCAGCAGCCAAGATCAGGCCGCTAATAATTCACCCCTCCACTTT,CASSQDQAANNSPLHF
-,TRBJ2-7,TRBV9,-,TGTGCCAGCCCTTCCTGGCAGTACTTC,CASPSWQYF
TRBD2,TRBJ2-7,TRBV4-2,few,TGTGCCAGCAGCCAAGAGCTGGCTAGCGGGGCATACGAGCAGTACTTC,CASSQELASGAYEQYF
TRBD2,TRBJ2-2,TRBV18,-,TGTGCCAGCTCACCGGGACTAGCGGGAGCCGGGGAGCTGTTTTTT,CASSPGLAGAGELFF
-,TRBJ1-6,TRBV29-1,-,TGCAGCGTTGAATGGGGCAGGAAATATAATTCACCCCTCCACTTT,CSVEWGRKYNSPLHF